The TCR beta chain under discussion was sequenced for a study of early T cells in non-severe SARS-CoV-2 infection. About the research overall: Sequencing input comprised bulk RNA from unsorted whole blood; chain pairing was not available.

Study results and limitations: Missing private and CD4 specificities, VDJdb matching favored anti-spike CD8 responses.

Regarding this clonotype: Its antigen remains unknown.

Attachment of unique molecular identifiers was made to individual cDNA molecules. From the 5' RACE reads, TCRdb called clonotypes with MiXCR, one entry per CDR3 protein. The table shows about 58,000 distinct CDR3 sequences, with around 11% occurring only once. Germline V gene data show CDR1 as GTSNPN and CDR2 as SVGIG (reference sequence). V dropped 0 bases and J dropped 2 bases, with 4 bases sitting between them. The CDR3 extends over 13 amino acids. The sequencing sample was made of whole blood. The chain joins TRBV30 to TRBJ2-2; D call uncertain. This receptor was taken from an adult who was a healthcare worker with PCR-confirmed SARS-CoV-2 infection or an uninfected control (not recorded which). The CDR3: CAWSVVNTGELFF. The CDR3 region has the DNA TGTGCCTGGAGTGTGGTAAACACCGGGGAGCTGTTTTTT.